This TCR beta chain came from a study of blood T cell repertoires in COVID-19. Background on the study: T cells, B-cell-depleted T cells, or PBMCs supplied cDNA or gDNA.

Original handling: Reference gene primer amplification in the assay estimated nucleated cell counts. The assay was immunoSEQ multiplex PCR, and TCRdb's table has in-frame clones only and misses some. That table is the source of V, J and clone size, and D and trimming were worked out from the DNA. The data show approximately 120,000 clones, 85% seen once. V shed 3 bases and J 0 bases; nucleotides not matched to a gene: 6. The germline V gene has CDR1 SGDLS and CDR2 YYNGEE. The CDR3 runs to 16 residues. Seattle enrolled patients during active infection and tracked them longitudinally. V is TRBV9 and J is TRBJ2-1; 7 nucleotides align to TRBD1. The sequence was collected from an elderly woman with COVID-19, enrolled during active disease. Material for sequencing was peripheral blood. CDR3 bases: TGTGCCAGCAGCGCGGGACAGCGTAGCTCCTACAATGAGCAGTTCTTC. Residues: CASSAGQRSSYNEQFF.